The 14 T cell receptor beta chains below all came from one sample that was sequenced in a study of T-cell reconstitution after alpha-beta-depleted transplantation in children (dated by TCRdb to 2015 to 2016). The sample's treatment or condition, from its label and the paper: allogeneic hematopoietic cell transplantation with graft depleted of TCRalphabeta T cells and CD19 B cells. The library was produced with PCR. The instrument was an Illumina HiSeq 2500. Molecular barcoding was employed in the preparation of TCR libraries, with unique molecular identifiers being used to normalize TCRbeta repertoire quantification. TCRdb trimmed the raw reads at Q25, called clones with MiXCR and kept productive beta chains. Entries are consolidated by CDR3 protein sequence, retaining the most common genes and DNA. Here the sample has 85,000 to 120,000 distinct CDR3 sequences; roughly 7.6% occur a single time. The leading ten clones occupy around 15% of the sample.

The sample in question was PBMCs, obtained before TCRalphabeta/CD19-depleted stem cell transplant. These receptors all stem from a boy between 2 and 10 years old with acute lymphoblastic leukemia, due to receive a stem cell transplant.

In its sample, this clonotype was seen many times. The rearrangement links TRBV15 to TRBJ1-5; D call uncertain. V was clipped by 0 bases and J by 2 bases, with 8 bases between them. Germline V gives CDR1 LNHNV, CDR2 YYDKDF (reference sequence). CDR3 length equals 15 residues. CDR3 bases: TGTGCCACCAGCAGAGATCCCGGGGGCAATCAGCCCCAGCATTTT. The encoded protein is CATSRDPGGNQPQHF.

This clonotype was seen a few times. The gene calls are TRBV13 and TRBJ2-4, with unresolved D. Germline CDR1 is PRHDT and CDR2 is FYEKMQ (reference sequence). Trimming cost V 5 bases and J 0 bases, with 23 bases left between them. The CDR3 is made up of 19 amino acids. The CDR3 here is CASSPGPTIPLLAKNIQYF. DNA for the CDR3: TGTGCCAGCAGCCCCGGACCTACAATTCCACTCCTAGCCAAAAACATTCAGTACTTC.

This clonotype has ten or more counts. The V gene is TRBV5-1, the J gene TRBJ2-5; D is perhaps TRBD1 or TRBD2 (5 bases each). Germline CDR1 SGHRS, CDR2 YFSETQ. The CDR3 covers 14 residues. V lost 1 base and J lost 0, with 7 bases in between. The chain's CDR3 is CASSLMGHQETQYF. CDR3 nucleotide sequence: TGCGCCAGCAGCTTGATGGGACACCAAGAGACCCAGTACTTC.

This clonotype turned up a few times. The V gene is TRBV7-2, the J gene TRBJ1-4; tentative D call: TRBD1 (6 bases). The CDR3 runs 16 residues. CDR1 is SGHTA and CDR2 is FQGNSA in the germline V gene. V dropped 1 base and J dropped 5 bases, with 14 bases sitting between them. The chain's CDR3 is CASSLGGAWGNEKLFF. DNA for the CDR3: TGTGCCAGCAGCTTAGGGGGGGCATGGGGCAATGAAAAACTGTTTTTT.

This chain joins TRBV12-3 or TRBV12-4 and TRBJ1-5; 8 bases fit TRBD1. This CDR3 has 14 amino acids. The J segment lost 4 bases and the V segment lost 7 bases, leaving 6 bases of the junction unmatched. The CDR3 DNA reads TGTGCCAGCACCCTGGGACAGGTTAATCAGCCCCAGCATTTT. Its translation: CASTLGQVNQPQHF.

This clonotype has ten or more counts. The chain employs TRBV9 and TRBJ1-5; D is uncertain. The CDR3 extends over 17 amino acids. Looked up from germline, CDR1 is SGDLS and CDR2 is YYNGEE. V lost 0 bases, J lost 2 bases, and 15 bases lay in between. CDR3 DNA: TGTGCCAGCAGCGTAGAAGGGATGCAGGTAGGCAATCAGCCCCAGCATTTT. Amino acid sequence: CASSVEGMQVGNQPQHF.

The chain has TRBV27 and TRBJ2-3; 12 nucleotides agree with TRBD2. Germline V gene data show CDR1 as MNHEY and CDR2 as SMNVEV (reference sequence). This CDR3 comprises 17 residues. Trimming at V came to 0 bases and at J to 1 base, leaving 2 bases not matched to a gene. DNA of the CDR3: TGTGCCAGCAGTTTATCACTAGCGGGGGGACGCACAGATACGCAGTATTTT. Translated, it gives CASSLSLAGGRTDTQYF.

This clonotype was counted ten times or more. V and J are TRBV25-1 and TRBJ1-6; 8 bases agree with TRBD1. The CDR3 has 17 residues. V shed 6 bases and J 7 bases; nucleotides not matched to a gene: 14. Germline V lookup: CDR1 MGHDK, CDR2 SYGVNS. The CDR3 here is CASRVRQGRSVNSPLHF. The CDR3 region has the DNA TGTGCCAGCAGGGTAAGACAGGGGAGAAGTGTCAATTCACCCCTCCACTTT.

This clonotype showed up many times. The V gene is TRBV4-1, the J gene TRBJ1-2; perhaps TRBD1 as D (5 bases). Germline V lookup: CDR1 MGHRA, CDR2 YSYEKL. CDR3 length: 13 amino acids. Trimming stripped 0 bases from V and 12 bases from J, with 14 bases between. Written as DNA, the CDR3 is TGCGCCAGCAGCCAAGATCGGGGCAGGGCCCACACCTTC. Amino acid sequence: CASSQDRGRAHTF.

The chain combines TRBV24-1 with TRBJ1-5, with TRBD1 as a possible D gene (5 bases). In germline, CDR1 is KGHDR, CDR2 SFDVKD. The V end lost 8 bases, the J end lost 3 bases, and 19 bases lay between the germline ends. This CDR3 contains 16 residues. The CDR3 loop is CATTPSIRRVNQPQHF. The CDR3 bases are TGTGCCACCACCCCATCGATACGCAGGGTCAATCAGCCCCAGCATTTT.

J is TRBJ1-2 and V is TRBV27; D may be TRBD1 (5 bases). CDR1 and CDR2 (germline): MNHEY, SMNVEV (reference sequence). V lost 3 bases and J 3 bases, leaving 8 bases between the germline ends. The CDR3 extends over 13 amino acids. The CDR3 nucleotides read TGTGCCAGCAGTTTTGGCAGGGACTATGGCTACACCTTC. Its translation is CASSFGRDYGYTF.

This rearrangement joins TRBV18 to TRBJ2-2; no clear D. CDR3 length equals 14 residues. CDR1 and CDR2 (germline): KGHSH, LQKENI. The germline V and J ends were trimmed by 3 bases and 0 bases, with 5 bases remaining between them. The CDR3 here is CASSPLPNTGELFF. The CDR3 nucleotides are TGTGCCAGCTCACCCTTACCGAACACCGGGGAGCTGTTTTTT. Based on the CDR3 plus reference TRBV18 and TRBJ2-2, the full variable domain is NAGVMQNPRHLVRRRGQEARLRCSPMKGHSHVYWYRQLPEEGLKFMVYLQKENIIDESGMPKERFSAEFPKEGPSILRIQQVVRGDSAAYFCASSPLPNTGELFFGEGSRLTVL.

In its sample, this clonotype was seen many times. The chain carries TRBV3-1 and TRBJ2-5; D is perhaps TRBD2 (5 bases). The CDR3 spans 16 residues. The V end was cut by 0 bases, the J end by 1 base, with 12 bases between. Germline-derived CDR1 and CDR2 are LGHDT and YNNKEL (reference sequence). The CDR3 region is CASSQEAEGLQETQYF. In nucleotides, the CDR3 is TGTGCCAGCAGCCAAGAAGCGGAAGGTCTCCAAGAGACCCAGTACTTC.

This chain connects TRBV5-1 to TRBJ2-7, with unresolved D. Per germline, CDR1 SGHRS and CDR2 YFSETQ. Trimming left V 4 bases short and J 2 bases short, with 13 bases between. CDR3 size: 14 residues. CDR3 nucleotides: TGCGCCAGCAGCCTGAACCGGAACACCTACGAGCAGTACTTC. This codes for CASSLNRNTYEQYF.